A selection of T cell receptor beta chains follows, all from one sample in a study of blood T cell repertoires in COVID-19. Assay used: immunoSEQ multiplex PCR; TCRdb lists only in-frame clones, some missing. The sample yields approximately 99,000 clones, 88% seen once. The sample consisted of peripheral blood. These TCRs come from a human donor in a cohort sampled during active COVID-19. The CDR3 runs from the conserved cysteine through the conserved F or W. The order of the fields is V gene, D gene, J gene, clone size, CDR3 protein, CDR3 DNA. D genes are given only for firm matches. Where a row states a size, it is once, few, many or the class of an expanded clone; other rows omit it.

TRBV4-1	-	TRBJ1-4	-	CASSQDRGWSPNEKLFF	TGCGCCAGCAGCCAAGATCGGGGTTGGAGCCCAAATGAAAAACTGTTTTTT
TRBV7-2	-	TRBJ1-2	-	CASSLPGTNYGYTF	TGTGCCAGCAGCTTGCCAGGGACTAACTATGGCTACACCTTC
TRBV4-1	TRBD1	TRBJ1-1	few	CASSQFTGGTEAFF	TGCGCCAGCAGCCAATTTACAGGGGGCACTGAAGCTTTCTTT
TRBV7-3	-	TRBJ2-7	-	CASSETDTYEQYF	TGTGCCAGCTCCGAGACGGACACCTACGAGCAGTACTTC
TRBV4-1	TRBD1	TRBJ1-4	medium-sized	CASSQLSGGTNEKLFF	TGCGCCAGCAGCCAATTGTCAGGGGGAACTAATGAAAAACTGTTTTTT
TRBV5-1	TRBD1	TRBJ2-2	-	CASSLTGGSADTGELFF	TGCGCCAGCAGCCTTACAGGGGGATCTGCGGACACCGGGGAGCTGTTTTTT
TRBV5-4	TRBD1	TRBJ2-5	-	CASSLDRGETQYF	TGTGCCAGCAGCTTGGACAGGGGAGAGACCCAGTACTTC
TRBV28	TRBD1	TRBJ2-7	-	CASSPPDRVNEQYF	TGTGCCAGCAGTCCCCCGGACAGGGTAAACGAGCAGTACTTC
TRBV2	TRBD1	TRBJ1-5	few	CASSVDRGDDQPQHF	TGTGCCAGCAGCGTAGACAGGGGGGATGATCAGCCCCAGCATTTT
TRBV11-2	-	TRBJ2-1	-	CASSPRIDNEQFF	TGTGCCAGCAGCCCGCGGATAGACAATGAGCAGTTCTTC
TRBV9	-	TRBJ2-6	-	CASKGGSGANVLTF	TGTGCCAGCAAGGGAGGCTCTGGGGCCAACGTCCTGACTTTC
TRBV15	-	TRBJ1-2	-	CATSRDGGANGYTF	TGTGCCACCAGCAGAGATGGAGGGGCGAATGGCTACACCTTC
TRBV29-1	TRBD2	TRBJ2-1	-	CSAGGGSNEQFF	TGCAGCGCTGGCGGCGGGAGTAATGAGCAGTTCTTC
TRBV7-9	-	TRBJ2-5	-	CASSLVGASQETQYF	TGTGCCAGCAGCTTGGTTGGGGCTTCACAAGAGACCCAGTACTTC
TRBV4-2	TRBD1	TRBJ1-2	-	CASSFPTGGTKGYTF	TGTGCCAGCAGCTTCCCGACAGGGGGAACGAAAGGCTACACCTTC
TRBV5-1	-	TRBJ2-3	-	CASSFRGTSTDTQYF	TGCGCCAGCAGCTTCCGGGGAACTAGCACAGATACGCAGTATTTT